In this sample, the clone carrying this T cell receptor (beta chain) turned up many times. This sample is part of a study of early T cells in non-severe SARS-CoV-2 infection. This CDR3 is 17 amino acids long. Germline CDR1 and CDR2: LNHDA and SQIVND (reference sequence). Trimming left V 3 bases short and J 0 bases short, with 15 bases between. TCRdb reanalysed the 5' RACE reads using MiXCR and keeps one entry per CDR3 protein. This sample has 56,000 or so distinct CDR3 sequences, with approximately 10% found just once. Sequenced: whole blood. This receptor was identified in an adult who was a healthcare worker with PCR-confirmed SARS-CoV-2 infection or an uninfected control (not recorded which). The V gene is TRBV19, the J gene TRBJ1-3, with D unclear. CDR3 loop: CASSIEDGGSSGNTIYF. The CDR3 region has the DNA TGTGCCAGTAGTATCGAGGACGGCGGGTCCTCTGGAAACACCATATATTTT.